Shown below are 20 T cell receptor beta chains from a single sample sequenced in a study of OX40 agonist ivuxolimab in advanced cancers. Here immunoSEQ multiplex PCR was the method, and the copy in TCRdb shows in-frame clones only, minus some. The sample yields fewer than 100,000 clones, around 90% seen once. This material consisted of CD4+ or CD8+ T cells sorted from blood, taken in a trial of the OX40 agonist ivuxolimab. The receptor set was obtained from an adult with an advanced solid tumor such as melanoma, head and neck, liver or kidney cancer.

This chain connects TRBV2 to TRBJ1-1; D is uncertain. The V gene's germline CDR1 is SNHLY and CDR2 FYNNEI. There are 13 residues in the CDR3. The germline V and J ends were trimmed by 8 bases and 1 base, with 11 bases remaining between them. The chain's CDR3 is CASREYRNTEAFF. The DNA for the CDR3 is TGTGCCAGCCGAGAGTATAGGAACACTGAAGCTTTCTTT.

The chain links TRBV18 to TRBJ2-2; D is possibly TRBD2 (5 bases). Germline CDR1 KGHSH, CDR2 LQKENI. Trimming shortened V by 5 bases and J by 8 bases, and 15 bases separated the two germline ends. The CDR3 runs to 14 residues. CDR3 loop: CASSGLRGKGELFF. In DNA form, the CDR3 reads TGTGCCAGCTCAGGCCTCCGGGGAAAAGGGGAGCTGTTTTTT.

The V gene is TRBV7-2, the J gene TRBJ2-3; weak D call: TRBD2 (6 bases). Germline V gene lookup returns CDR1 SGHTA and CDR2 FQGNSA. CDR3 length equals 15 residues. Trimming cost V 8 bases and J 1 base, with 16 bases left between them. CDR3: CASRDGWGGTDTQYF. The CDR3 nucleotides read TGTGCCAGCCGGGATGGGTGGGGGGGCACAGATACGCAGTATTTT.

The rearrangement joins TRBV19 to TRBJ1-1; no reliable D call. The CDR3 consists of 14 residues. Germline V gene data show CDR1 as LNHDA and CDR2 as SQIVND (reference sequence). The V and J ends lost 3 bases and 8 bases respectively, with 16 bases between them. The CDR3 nucleotides are TGTGCCAGTAGTATTACCAGGCCGCCCGGGGAAGCTTTCTTT. Protein product: CASSITRPPGEAFF.

The chain joins TRBV9 to TRBJ2-5, with 11 positions matching TRBD1. V lost 2 bases, J lost 5 bases, and 8 bases stayed unmatched. This CDR3 is built from 16 residues. Germline values: CDR1 SGDLS, CDR2 YYNGEE. The CDR3 is CASSVGTGGGSETQYF. Here the CDR3 DNA reads TGTGCCAGCAGCGTTGGGACAGGGGGTGGTTCGGAGACCCAGTACTTC. Together with reference TRBV9 and TRBJ2-5, the CDR3 gives the full variable domain: DSGVTQTPKHLITATGQRVTLRCSPRSGDLSVYWYQQSLDQGLQFLIQYYNGEERAKGNILERFSAQQFPDLHSELNLSSLELGDSALYFCASSVGTGGGSETQYFGPGTRLLVL.

The rearrangement uses TRBV7-6 and TRBJ1-5; 8 bases are shared with TRBD1. CDR3 size: 16 residues. Germline CDR1 reads SGHVS; CDR2 reads FNYEAQ. Germline trimming cut 1 base from V and 1 base from J; bases unmatched to any gene: 3. The DNA of the CDR3 is TGTGCCAGCAGCTTAGGACAGGGGAGAAGCAATCAGCCCCAGCATTTT. Its protein product is CASSLGQGRSNQPQHF. The full variable domain, with the rest looked up from reference TRBV7-6 and TRBJ1-5, is GAGVSQSPRYKVTKRGQDVALRCDPISGHVSLYWYRQALGQGPEFLTYFNYEAQQDKSGLPNDRFSAERPEGSISTLTIQRTEQRDSAMYRCASSLGQGRSNQPQHFGDGTRLSIL.

Ten or more counts support this clone. This rearrangement joins TRBV19 to TRBJ1-1; D possibly corresponds to TRBD1 (5 bases). This CDR3 spans 15 amino acids. CDR1 and CDR2 (germline): LNHDA, SQIVND (reference sequence). V was clipped by 4 bases and J by 5 bases, with 17 bases between them. The CDR3, as DNA: TGTGCCAGTAGTACCCCACTGGGGGGTGGGACTGAAGCTTTCTTT. This encodes CASSTPLGGGTEAFF.

The genes are TRBV5-6 and TRBJ1-1, with 10 bases identical to TRBD1. Germline CDR1 is SGHDT and CDR2 is YYEEEE. The CDR3 totals 17 residues. The V gene end was trimmed by 4 bases and the J gene end by 0 bases; junction bases not matched to a gene: 9. The CDR3 loop reads CASSAPGTGAVNTEAFF. CDR3 nucleotide sequence: TGTGCCAGCAGCGCCCCCGGGACAGGGGCCGTGAACACTGAAGCTTTCTTT.

V is TRBV11-3 and J is TRBJ2-7; 12 nucleotides agree with TRBD1. Trimming cost V 5 bases and J 6 bases; bases outside gene matches: 8. The CDR3 totals 15 residues. Germline-derived CDR1 and CDR2 are SGHNT and YENEEA. The CDR3 protein is CASSAGGTGGREQYF. CDR3 nucleotides: TGTGCCAGCAGCGCGGGGGGGACAGGGGGCCGCGAGCAGTACTTC.

V and J are TRBV8-2 and TRBJ2-6; TRBD1, as called in the table, went unchecked against the DNA. TRBV8-2 is labeled a pseudogene. This CDR3 region has 16 residues. The CDR3 DNA reads TGTGGCAGAGACAAGATAACACAAAGTCGGGCCAACGTCCTGACTTTC. Protein: CGRDKITQSRANVLTF.

The chain has TRBV5-5 and TRBJ2-2; possibly TRBD1 for D (5 bases). V was pared by 4 bases and J by 7 bases, with 8 bases between. The CDR3 sequence is 12 residues long. Germline V gives CDR1 SGHKS, CDR2 YYEKEE (reference sequence). The CDR3 DNA is TGTGCCAGCAGCCCAGACAGCGGGGAGCTGTTTTTT. This codes for CASSPDSGELFF.

This rearrangement joins TRBV7-9 to TRBJ1-2; 10 nucleotides line up with TRBD1. CDR1 and CDR2 (germline): SEHNR, FQNEAQ (reference sequence). V trimming: 5 bases; J trimming: 7 bases; junction bases outside the gene matches: 10. The CDR3 runs to 15 residues. CDR3: CASSNRDRGLIGYTF. CDR3 DNA: TGTGCCAGCAGCAACCGGGACAGGGGTTTAATTGGCTACACCTTC.

The count of this clone is one. The genes are TRBV19 and TRBJ1-1, with TRBD1 identical over 8 bases. The CDR3 consists of 17 residues. V gave up 4 bases and J gave up 2 bases; unmatched junction bases: 12. Germline assignment: CDR1 LNHDA and CDR2 SQIVND (reference sequence). CDR3 sequence reads: CASSTPRGQEFNTEAFF. DNA for the CDR3: TGTGCCAGTAGTACACCCCGGGGACAGGAGTTCAACACTGAAGCTTTCTTT.

This chain uses TRBV18 with TRBJ2-2; 11 bases map to TRBD1. The germline CDR1 and CDR2 sequences are KGHSH and LQKENI. The CDR3 is made up of 16 amino acids. V shed 3 bases and J 5 bases; nucleotides not matched to a gene: 5. CDR3 bases: TGTGCCAGCTCACCTGGACAGGGGGCTTTAACCGGGGAGCTGTTTTTT. This gives the protein CASSPGQGALTGELFF.

In DNA, the CDR3 is TGCGCCAGCAGCTTGGACAGGGGTAATGAAAAACTGTTTTTT. Translated: CASSLDRGNEKLFF. This chain uses TRBV5-1 with TRBJ1-4; 7 nucleotides agree with TRBD1. The V gene's germline CDR1 is SGHRS and CDR2 YFSETQ. The length of the CDR3 is 14 residues. The trim removed 0 bases at V and 4 bases at J, leaving 0 bases unmatched.

This chain uses TRBV18 with TRBJ1-5; the D is unclear. The V gene lost 6 bases and the J gene lost 10 bases, with 19 bases spanning the gap. The CDR3 totals 14 residues. Germline CDR1 reads KGHSH; CDR2 reads LQKENI. The CDR3 nucleotides read TGTGCCAGCTCCTCGTATGAGGGCCTGGATCCCCAGCATTTT. It yields the protein CASSSYEGLDPQHF. Filled out from reference TRBV18 and TRBJ1-5, the complete variable domain reads NAGVMQNPRHLVRRRGQEARLRCSPMKGHSHVYWYRQLPEEGLKFMVYLQKENIIDESGMPKERFSAEFPKEGPSILRIQQVVRGDSAAYFCASSSYEGLDPQHFGDGTRLSIL.

This clone has a handful of counts. For the CDR3, the DNA is TGTGCCAGCAGTTTGCGGGCCGGGGAGCTGTTTTTT. Its translation: CASSLRAGELFF. This chain joins TRBV6-5 and TRBJ2-2; a weak D match, TRBD2 (5 bases). Deletions cut 4 bases from V and 6 bases from J, with 6 bases between. Germline CDR1 reads MNHEY; CDR2 reads SVGAGI. The CDR3 extends over 12 amino acids.

V gene TRBV11-2 combines with J gene TRBJ2-5; D is perhaps TRBD1 (6 bases). This CDR3 is built from 18 residues. The germline V gene encodes CDR1 SGHAT and CDR2 FQNNGV. With 1 base removed from V and 5 bases from J, the gap between germline ends came to 23 bases. The CDR3, as DNA: TGTGCCAGCAGCTTAGTCCCGGCTAGTGGGGGCCCTTGGGAGACCCAGTACTTC. Residues: CASSLVPASGGPWETQYF.

J is TRBJ2-2 and V is TRBV11-3, with 7 bases identical to TRBD2. The germline CDR1 and CDR2 sequences are SGHNT and YENEEA. Trimming at V came to 2 bases and at J to 5 bases, leaving 11 bases not matched to a gene. This CDR3 has 17 residues. CDR3 in amino acids: CASSLSRGGGYTGELFF. For the CDR3, the DNA is TGTGCCAGCAGCTTATCTCGCGGGGGAGGATATACCGGGGAGCTGTTTTTT.

In its sample, this clone was seen once. CDR3 coding DNA: TGTGCCAGCAGCACGGACGGGAACACTGAAGCTTTCTTT. It is translated as CASSTDGNTEAFF. J is TRBJ1-1 and V is TRBV7-2, with D unresolved. Germline V CDR1 and CDR2: SGHTA, FQGNSA. Trimming pared 5 bases from V and 1 base from J, leaving 8 bases between. The CDR3 loop spans 13 amino acids.